Listed below are T cell receptor beta chains from one sample, sequenced in a study of siplizumab effects on memory and regulatory T cells. The repertoire was sequenced with immunoSEQ multiplex PCR; TCRdb's copy has only in-frame clones and lacks some. The sample carries some 100,000 clones, approximately 94% recorded once. Sequencing was carried out using Tregs sorted from blood. The receptor source for this set is a human donor in good health. Each CDR3 is given with its conserved first and last residue. The D gene is left open where the match is weak. Not all rows give a size; the values are once, few, many and, for expanded clones, a class.

j_call | clone_size | v_call | d_call | cdr3_nt | cdr3_aa
TRBJ2-3 | NA | TRBV4-1 | NA | TGCGCCAGCAGCCAAATACCGGGTCTACGCACAGATACGCAGTATTTT | CASSQIPGLRTDTQYF
TRBJ2-4 | NA | TRBV10-3 | TRBD1 | TGTGCCATCAGTGAGGCCGGGACAGGGTCAAACATTCAGTACTTC | CAISEAGTGSNIQYF
TRBJ2-1 | NA | TRBV27 | NA | TGTGCCAGCAGTTTACAGCTGAGGGCGGGGCCTGCATCCTACAATGAGCAGTTCTTC | CASSLQLRAGPASYNEQFF
TRBJ1-1 | once | TRBV19 | TRBD1 | TGTGCCAGTAGAAACAGGGGGAGGAACACTGAAGCTTTCTTT | CASRNRGRNTEAFF
TRBJ1-5 | NA | TRBV7-9 | NA | TGTGCCAGCAGCGAACGGGGACGCAATCAGCCCCAGCATTTT | CASSERGRNQPQHF
TRBJ2-7 | NA | TRBV21-1 | NA | TGTGCCAGCAGCAAAATAAATAACCCGACCCACTACGAGCAGTACTTC | CASSKINNPTHYEQYF
TRBJ1-2 | NA | TRBV5-1 | NA | TGCGCCAGCACGTTAGGGGGGCTTGGCTATGGCTACACCTTC | CASTLGGLGYGYTF
TRBJ2-7 | NA | TRBV5-1 | TRBD1 | TGCGCCAGCAGCTATGGACAGGGACAAATCCAGTACTTC | CASSYGQGQIQYF
TRBJ2-1 | NA | TRBV19 | TRBD2 | TGTGCCAGTAGTTCGGGACTAGAGCAGTTCTTC | CASSSGLEQFF
TRBJ2-5 | NA | TRBV20-1 | NA | TGCAGTGCTACTATGATAGAGACCCAGTACTTC | CSATMIETQYF
TRBJ1-3 | NA | TRBV5-4 | NA | TGTGCCAGCAGCATACGGGGAAACACCATATATTTT | CASSIRGNTIYF
TRBJ1-4 | NA | TRBV25-1 | TRBD1 | TGTGCCACCCGGACAGGGTGGACGAAAAAACTGTTTTTT | CATRTGWTKKLFF
TRBJ2-7 | NA | TRBV5-1 | TRBD1 | TGCGCCAGCAGCCCGGGGGACAGGGCTTACGAGCAGTACTTC | CASSPGDRAYEQYF
TRBJ2-3 | NA | TRBV6-5 | NA | TGTGCCAGCAGTAGAGTTAGGGTTAACACAGATACGCAGTATTTT | CASSRVRVNTDTQYF
TRBJ2-7 | once | TRBV6-5 | TRBD1 | TGTGCCAGCTGGGACAGGTTCTACGAGCAGTACTTC | CASWDRFYEQYF
TRBJ2-1 | NA | TRBV30 | NA | TGTGCCTGGGTTCAGTTCAGCTCCTACAATGAGCAGTTCTTC | CAWVQFSSYNEQFF
TRBJ2-7 | NA | TRBV29-1 | NA | TGCAGCGTTGATGCACAGGGTAAAGGCGAGCAGTACTTC | CSVDAQGKGEQYF
TRBJ1-2 | NA | TRBV14 | TRBD1 | TGTGCCAGCAGCCAAATCACGGGACAGGAGCCCTATGGCTACACCTTC | CASSQITGQEPYGYTF
TRBJ1-1 | NA | TRBV28 | NA | TGTGCCAGCAGTCCACAAATGGCTGAAGCTTTCTTT | CASSPQMAEAFF
TRBJ2-2 | NA | TRBV27 | NA | TGTGCCAGCAGTGCCCGACCGGGTTCATTACTACACACCGGGGAGCTGTTTTTT | CASSARPGSLLHTGELFF
TRBJ2-1 | NA | TRBV30 | TRBD1 | TGTGCCTGGGAACAGGGGCTCCCGTCCGGTGAGCAGTTCTTC | CAWEQGLPSGEQFF
TRBJ1-4 | few | TRBV18 | NA | TGTGCCAGCTCGCTCGGACACTCGAAGACTAATGAAAAACTGTTTTTT | CASSLGHSKTNEKLFF
TRBJ1-1 | NA | TRBV6-1 | NA | TGTGCCAGCAGTGAAGCCGGGTTTTATACCCGGCCAGAGGGGACTGAAGCTTTCTTT | CASSEAGFYTRPEGTEAFF
TRBJ1-2 | NA | TRBV28 | NA | TGTGCCAGCAGCCCCCCCCGGGGTTCCTTCAACTATGGCTACACCTTC | CASSPPRGSFNYGYTF
TRBJ2-7 | once | TRBV9 | NA | TGTGCCAGCAGCGCGGGGGTTAACCCCTACGAGCAGTACTTC | CASSAGVNPYEQYF
TRBJ2-1 | NA | TRBV9 | NA | TGTGCCAGCAGCGTAGTTGAGGGGCTCTCCTACAATGAGCAGTTCTTC | CASSVVEGLSYNEQFF
TRBJ1-2 | NA | TRBV30 | NA | TGTGCCTGGAGTCGGACCCTAACTAACTATGGCTACACCTTC | CAWSRTLTNYGYTF
TRBJ2-1 | NA | TRBV5-4 | TRBD2 | TGTGCCAGCAGCTTGGGGACTAGCGGGAACAATGAGCAGTTCTTC | CASSLGTSGNNEQFF
TRBJ2-1 | NA | TRBV13 | NA | TGTGCCAGCAGCCCCCCTTCCCCGGTATCGCTCAATGAGCAGTTCTTC | CASSPPSPVSLNEQFF
TRBJ2-3 | NA | TRBV9 | NA | TGTGCCAGCAGCGTAGGCGGGGCAGATACGCAGTATTTT | CASSVGGADTQYF
TRBJ2-1 | once | TRBV4-1 | TRBD2 | TGCGCCAGCAGCCAGCTCCTAGCGGGAGGTTACAATGAGCAGTTCTTC | CASSQLLAGGYNEQFF
TRBJ1-3 | few | TRBV7-6 | NA | TGTGCCAGCAGCCCACCGACAGGAACCGGGAACACCATATATTTT | CASSPPTGTGNTIYF
TRBJ2-5 | NA | TRBV18 | NA | TGTGCCAGCTCACCGGATCGCGTCCAAGAGACCCAGTACTTC | CASSPDRVQETQYF
TRBJ1-1 | NA | TRBV5-6 | NA | TGTGCCAGCAGCTTGTTGGGTTTCCGGGGTGGCACTGAAGCTTTCTTT | CASSLLGFRGGTEAFF
TRBJ2-7 | NA | TRBV27 | NA | TGTGCCAGCAGTTTTAGTGGTGTCAGCTACGAGCAGTACTTC | CASSFSGVSYEQYF
TRBJ2-7 | NA | TRBV9 | NA | TGTGCCAGCAGCGTAGAAGGTTACAGGGTTTTGGACGAGCAGTACTTC | CASSVEGYRVLDEQYF
TRBJ1-5 | NA | TRBV30 | TRBD1 | TGTGCCTGGAGTGATTACTCAGGGGGCCAGCCCCAGCATTTT | CAWSDYSGGQPQHF
TRBJ1-4 | NA | TRBV27 | NA | TGTGCCAGCAGTCCCAAACACGGGGGCCTTGGTGAAAAACTGTTTTTT | CASSPKHGGLGEKLFF
TRBJ2-7 | NA | TRBV7-6 | TRBD2 | TGTGCCAGCAGCTTAGAGTTGGCGGGAGGCAGCTACGAGCAGTACTTC | CASSLELAGGSYEQYF
TRBJ2-7 | NA | TRBV5-6 | NA | TGTGCCAGCAGCTTGGACCGACAGCTCGTCTACGAGCAGTACTTC | CASSLDRQLVYEQYF
TRBJ2-7 | NA | TRBV6-5 | NA | TGTGCCAGCAGTGCAGGGTCGCACTACTACGAGCAGTACTTC | CASSAGSHYYEQYF
TRBJ2-5 | NA | TRBV19 | TRBD1 | TGTGCCAGTAGCACCGCGGACAGGCTGACGGAGACCCAGTACTTC | CASSTADRLTETQYF
TRBJ2-2 | NA | TRBV7-3 | NA | TGTGCCAGCAGTTACCATGGGCCACCTCGCGCCGGGGAGCTGTTTTTT | CASSYHGPPRAGELFF
TRBJ2-1 | NA | TRBV6-5 | NA | TGTGCCAGCAGTTACAGGTTCGGGACCCCAAACAATGAGCAGTTCTTC | CASSYRFGTPNNEQFF
TRBJ2-7 | NA | TRBV28 | NA | TGTGCCAGCAGCCAACATGACAGTTACGAGCAGTACTTC | CASSQHDSYEQYF
TRBJ1-1 | NA | TRBV10-3 | NA | TGTGCCATCGGTGGCAGGGGAATCACTGAAGCTTTCTTT | CAIGGRGITEAFF
TRBJ1-5 | NA | TRBV2 | NA | TGTGCCAGCAGTGAGGGAAGGGCCTGGAATCAGCCCCAGCATTTT | CASSEGRAWNQPQHF
TRBJ1-2 | NA | TRBV6-1 | TRBD1 | TGTGCCAGCAGTACAGGGGGTAACTATGGCTACACCTTC | CASSTGGNYGYTF